This TCR beta chain was recorded in a study of T-cell memory formation after mild COVID-19. Study-level information: In these data, TCR clusters were largely donor specific.

MiXCR, applied by TCRdb to the 5' RACE reads, yields one record per CDR3 protein. The sample carries 150,000 to 200,000 distinct CDR3 sequences, 18% recorded once. Study-wide points: For second-wave clones that peaked at day 37, SARS-CoV-2 specificity went unverified.

For this clonotype: No antigen is known for it.

From germline, CDR1 is SGHRS and CDR2 YFSETQ. The CDR3 runs 17 residues. V shed 0 bases, J shed 4 bases, and the junction held 11 bases outside the gene matches. The chain couples TRBV5-1 to TRBJ2-3, with 7 positions matching TRBD2. This sequence originates from a man aged 18 to 30 who had mild COVID-19 (a few samples of this study predate the infection). Cell type and time point are not known. The sample was PBMCs or a T cell subset sorted from them (not recorded which). CDR3 DNA: TGCGCCAGCAGCTTGGAGGTGCTCGGGAGCGGGGCAGATACGCAGTATTTT. As protein: CASSLEVLGSGADTQYF.